This TCR beta chain was identified during a study of chemoradiotherapy in HPV16-positive cancers. The table came from immunoSEQ multiplex PCR; TCRdb's copy has only in-frame clones and leaves some out. This table has about 67,000 clones, more than 70% appearing once. CDR1 SGHTA and CDR2 FQGNSA come from the germline V gene. CDR3 length equals 13 residues. V gave up 0 bases and J gave up 6 bases, with 8 bases separating them. This clone was seen at least ten times. The chain links TRBV7-2 to TRBJ1-2; D is unclear. The material sequenced was blood, taken from a patient who underwent chemoradiotherapy. This clonotype was obtained from a human donor with HPV-associated anogenital cancer. This chain's CDR3 is CASSLALYHGYTF. CDR3 bases: TGTGCCAGCAGCTTAGCACTATATCATGGCTACACCTTC.